This T cell receptor (beta chain) was observed in a study of blood T cells in healthy people across ages. Study-wide results and limits: It was the long-lived donors that had more naive CD4+ cells and higher diversity than aged donors.

Researchers isolated at least 7 million PBMCs per sample. Per sample, no less than 5 micrograms of total RNA were extracted. CDR1 is SQVTM, CDR2 ANQGSEA, per germline. V was shortened by 6 bases and J by 2 bases, with 12 bases between the two germline ends. CDR3 size: 13 residues. This clonotype was found once. No antigen is known for it. Primers used in a second PCR of roughly 7 to 11 cycles were a sample-barcoded 5' primer and a J-beta primer mix. TCRdb re-analysed the 5' RACE reads in MiXCR, keeping a single row per CDR3 protein. This table has about 640,000 distinct CDR3 sequences, roughly 50% appearing once.

The TCR originated in a man aged 60-69 years in good health. Source material: blood. The chain combines TRBV29-1 with TRBJ2-3; tentatively, D is TRBD1 (6 bases). CDR3 DNA: TGCAGCGTAACCGGGACAACCACAGATACGCAGTATTTT. This translates into CSVTGTTTDTQYF.